Listed below are T cell receptor beta chains from one sample, sequenced in a study of OX40 agonist ivuxolimab in advanced cancers. Libraries were prepared by immunoSEQ multiplex PCR; TCRdb keeps only in-frame clonotypes and omits some of them. The top ten clones hold roughly 10% of a sample with approximately 30,000 clones, about 80% of them seen once. The sequencing used CD4+ or CD8+ T cells sorted from blood, collected in a trial of the OX40 agonist ivuxolimab. The receptor set was obtained from an adult with an advanced solid tumor such as melanoma, head and neck, liver or kidney cancer. The CDR3 runs from the conserved cysteine through the conserved F or W. Fields, in order: V gene, D gene, clone size, J gene, CDR3 protein, CDR3 DNA. D genes are given only for firm matches. Rows may omit the clone size; those that give it use once, few, many or a size class.

>TRBV20-1|-|-|TRBJ1-4
CSAKSNEKLFF
TGCAGTGCTAAATCTAATGAAAAACTGTTTTTT
>TRBV30|-|-|TRBJ2-1
CAWSVAYEQFF
TGTGCCTGGAGTGTGGCGTATGAGCAGTTCTTC
>TRBV5-1|-|once|TRBJ2-5
CASSLVDGRTAETQYF
TGCGCCAGCAGCTTGGTCGATGGGAGGACGGCAGAGACCCAGTACTTC
>TRBV6-1|-|-|TRBJ1-2
CASTLPDALNYGYTF
TGTGCCAGCACTCTACCCGACGCGCTTAACTATGGCTACACCTTC
>TRBV19|-|-|TRBJ1-2
CASSMTGNYGYTF
TGTGCCAGTAGTATGACGGGGAACTATGGCTACACCTTC
>TRBV4-3|TRBD1|-|TRBJ1-2
CASTRDRAFPYGYTF
TGCGCCAGCACCCGGGACAGAGCTTTCCCCTATGGCTACACCTTC
>TRBV5-8|TRBD1|-|TRBJ2-7
CASSFGTGAYEQYF
TGTGCCAGCAGCTTCGGGACAGGGGCCTACGAGCAGTACTTC
>TRBV7-2|TRBD1|-|TRBJ1-2
CASSPGQGYGYTF
TGTGCCAGCAGCCCCGGACAGGGTTATGGCTACACCTTC
>TRBV4-3|TRBD1|-|TRBJ2-3
CASSQASRGTDTQYF
TGCGCCAGCAGCCAAGCCTCCAGGGGGACAGATACGCAGTATTTT
>TRBV9|-|-|TRBJ2-7
CASSPRQDHYEQYF
TGTGCCAGCAGCCCCCGACAGGACCACTACGAGCAGTACTTC
>TRBV12-5|TRBD1|-|TRBJ2-5
CASGLGTGGQETQYF
TGTGCTAGTGGTTTAGGGACAGGGGGGCAAGAGACCCAGTACTTC
>TRBV29-1|TRBD1|-|TRBJ2-2
CSVVTTGTVNTGELFF
TGCAGCGTTGTGACAACCGGGACAGTTAACACCGGGGAGCTGTTTTTT
>TRBV4-3|TRBD2|-|TRBJ2-3
CASSQGAGATDTQYF
TGCGCCAGCAGCCAAGGAGCGGGAGCCACAGATACGCAGTATTTT
>TRBV29-1|TRBD1|-|TRBJ2-7
CSVRQGSNEQYF
TGCAGCGTGAGACAGGGGAGCAACGAGCAGTACTTC
>TRBV4-1|-|-|TRBJ2-7
CASSARVETYEQYF
TGCGCCAGCAGCGCCAGGGTCGAGACCTACGAGCAGTACTTC
>TRBV6-5|-|-|TRBJ1-2
CASSEAAGRGYTF
TGTGCCAGCAGTGAAGCTGCGGGAAGAGGCTACACCTTC
>TRBV19|-|few|TRBJ1-1
CASSIVTEAFF
TGTGCCAGTAGTATCGTAACTGAAGCTTTCTTT
>TRBV4-1|-|-|TRBJ2-7
CASSQDGAEPYEQYF
TGCGCCAGCAGCCAAGATGGGGCCGAACCCTACGAGCAGTACTTC
>TRBV7-6|-|-|TRBJ2-7
CASSFARGAYEQYF
TGTGCCAGCAGTTTTGCCCGGGGAGCCTACGAGCAGTACTTC
>TRBV4-2|TRBD2|once|TRBJ2-7
CASSQNSGGAYEQYF
TGTGCCAGCAGCCAAAATAGCGGGGGGGCCTACGAGCAGTACTTC
>TRBV4-3|-|-|TRBJ1-4
CASSPGFGSNEKLFF
TGCGCCAGCAGCCCGGGTTTTGGGTCTAATGAAAAACTGTTTTTT
>TRBV6-1|-|-|TRBJ1-6
CASSEFVGQESPLHF
TGTGCCAGCAGTGAATTTGTCGGGCAGGAATCACCCCTCCACTTT
>TRBV13|TRBD1|-|TRBJ2-5
CASSSLGTGGETQYF
TGTGCCAGCAGCTCCCTTGGGACAGGGGGGGAGACCCAGTACTTC
>TRBV9|-|few|TRBJ2-2
CASSVRPGRATNTGELFF
TGTGCCAGCAGCGTACGCCCGGGGCGCGCGACGAACACCGGGGAGCTGTTTTTT
>TRBV4-3|TRBD1|-|TRBJ2-1
CASSQDPGGTGVDEQFF
TGCGCCAGCAGCCAAGACCCCGGGGGGACAGGGGTGGATGAGCAGTTCTTC
>TRBV7-6|TRBD1|medium-sized|TRBJ2-1
CASSLAGGPYNEQFF
TGTGCCAGCAGCTTGGCAGGGGGCCCCTACAATGAGCAGTTCTTC
>TRBV11-1|-|-|TRBJ1-5
CASSIHPNEFNQPQHF
TGTGCCAGCAGCATTCACCCAAACGAATTTAATCAGCCCCAGCATTTT
>TRBV7-6|-|-|TRBJ1-2
CASSSNHYLGAYGYTF
TGTGCCAGCAGCTCTAATCACTACTTGGGGGCCTATGGCTACACCTTC
>TRBV7-2|-|-|TRBJ2-6
CASSLNSGANVLTF
TGTGCCAGCAGCCTAAACTCTGGGGCCAACGTCCTGACTTTC
>TRBV27|-|-|TRBJ2-1
CASSLSRQNEQFF
TGTGCCAGCAGTTTATCGAGACAGAATGAGCAGTTCTTC
>TRBV4-1|TRBD1|-|TRBJ1-2
CASSQGEGQLNYGYTF
TGCGCCAGCAGCCAAGGGGAGGGACAGCTGAACTATGGCTACACCTTC
>TRBV4-2|TRBD1|-|TRBJ2-1
CASSQDTGGNEQFF
TGTGCCAGCAGCCAAGATACAGGGGGCAATGAGCAGTTCTTC
>TRBV7-3|TRBD2|-|TRBJ2-3
CASSLSVVSGETDTQYF
TGTGCCAGCAGCTTAAGCGTCGTAAGCGGGGAAACGGATACGCAGTATTTT
>TRBV4-1|TRBD2|-|TRBJ2-3
CASSHGSGGAKGTDTQYF
TGCGCCAGCAGCCATGGTAGCGGGGGGGCTAAGGGTACGGATACGCAGTATTTT
>TRBV7-9|TRBD1|-|TRBJ2-3
CASSSVGQGTDTQYF
TGTGCCAGCAGCTCTGTCGGACAGGGGACAGATACGCAGTATTTT
>TRBV12-5|-|-|TRBJ2-1
CASGLGPINEQFF
TGTGCTAGTGGTTTGGGGCCCATAAATGAGCAGTTCTTC
>TRBV5-4|-|-|TRBJ2-3
CASSQRESRAGDTQYF
TGCGCCAGCAGCCAGAGGGAATCCAGAGCGGGAGATACGCAGTATTTT